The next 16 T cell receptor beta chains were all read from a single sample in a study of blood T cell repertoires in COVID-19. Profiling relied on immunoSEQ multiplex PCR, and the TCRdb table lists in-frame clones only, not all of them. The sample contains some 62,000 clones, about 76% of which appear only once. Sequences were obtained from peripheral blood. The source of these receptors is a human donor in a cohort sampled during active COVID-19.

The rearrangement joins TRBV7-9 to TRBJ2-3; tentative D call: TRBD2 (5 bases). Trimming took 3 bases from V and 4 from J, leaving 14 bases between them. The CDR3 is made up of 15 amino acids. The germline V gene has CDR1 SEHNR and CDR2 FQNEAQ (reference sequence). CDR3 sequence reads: CASSFGRERADTQYF. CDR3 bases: TGTGCCAGCAGCTTTGGCCGAGAGAGGGCAGATACGCAGTATTTT.

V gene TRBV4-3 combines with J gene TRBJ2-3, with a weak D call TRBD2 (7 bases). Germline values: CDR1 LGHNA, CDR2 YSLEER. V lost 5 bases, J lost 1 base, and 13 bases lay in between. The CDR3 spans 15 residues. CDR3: CASSEGGVGTDTQYF. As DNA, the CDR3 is TGCGCCAGCAGCGAAGGGGGGGTGGGCACAGATACGCAGTATTTT.

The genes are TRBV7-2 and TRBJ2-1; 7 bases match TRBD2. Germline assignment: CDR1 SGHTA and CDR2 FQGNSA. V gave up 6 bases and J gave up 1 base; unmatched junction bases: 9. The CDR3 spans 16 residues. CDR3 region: CASRIPGGGSYNEQFF. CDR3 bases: TGTGCCAGCAGAATACCCGGGGGAGGGTCCTACAATGAGCAGTTCTTC. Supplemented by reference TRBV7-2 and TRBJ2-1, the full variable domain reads GAGVSQSPSNKVTEKGKDVELRCDPISGHTALYWYRQSLGQGLEFLIYFQGNSAPDKSGLPSDRFSAERTGGSVSTLTIQRTQQEDSAVYLCASRIPGGGSYNEQFFGPGTRLTVL.

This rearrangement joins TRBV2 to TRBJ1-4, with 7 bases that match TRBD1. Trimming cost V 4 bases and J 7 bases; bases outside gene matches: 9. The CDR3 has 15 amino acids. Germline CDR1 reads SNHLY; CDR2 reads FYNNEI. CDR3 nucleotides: TGTGCCAGCAGTGCGGGGACAGTCGGTAGTGAAAAACTGTTTTTT. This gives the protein CASSAGTVGSEKLFF.

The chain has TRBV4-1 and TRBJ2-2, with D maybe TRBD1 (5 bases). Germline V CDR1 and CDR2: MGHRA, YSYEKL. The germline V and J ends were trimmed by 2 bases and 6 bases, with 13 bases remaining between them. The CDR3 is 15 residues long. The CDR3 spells CASSQSGALAGELFF. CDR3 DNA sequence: TGCGCCAGCAGCCAAAGTGGGGCCTTGGCCGGGGAGCTGTTTTTT.

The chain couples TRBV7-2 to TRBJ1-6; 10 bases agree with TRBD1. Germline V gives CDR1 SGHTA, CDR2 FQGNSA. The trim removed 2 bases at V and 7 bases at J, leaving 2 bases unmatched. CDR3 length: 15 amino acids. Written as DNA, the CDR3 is TGTGCCAGCAGCTTAATGGGACAGGGGAATTCACCCCTCCACTTT. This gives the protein CASSLMGQGNSPLHF.

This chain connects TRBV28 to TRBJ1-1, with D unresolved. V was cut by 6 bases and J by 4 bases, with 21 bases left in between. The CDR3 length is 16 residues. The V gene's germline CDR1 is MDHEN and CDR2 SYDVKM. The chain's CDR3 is CASSPQHQALFTEAFF. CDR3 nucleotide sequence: TGTGCCAGCAGCCCGCAGCATCAGGCCCTTTTCACTGAAGCTTTCTTT.

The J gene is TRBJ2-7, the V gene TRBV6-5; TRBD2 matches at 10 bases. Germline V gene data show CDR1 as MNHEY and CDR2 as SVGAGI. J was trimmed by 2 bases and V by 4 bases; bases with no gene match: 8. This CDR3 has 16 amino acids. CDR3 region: CASSFISSGGAYEQYF. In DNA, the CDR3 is TGTGCCAGCAGTTTTATTTCTAGCGGGGGTGCCTACGAGCAGTACTTC.

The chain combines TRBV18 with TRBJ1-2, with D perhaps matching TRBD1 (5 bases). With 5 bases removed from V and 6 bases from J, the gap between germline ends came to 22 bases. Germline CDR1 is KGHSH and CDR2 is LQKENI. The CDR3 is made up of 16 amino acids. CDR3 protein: CASSSRRGSQEDGYTF. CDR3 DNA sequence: TGTGCCAGCTCATCTCGGAGGGGCAGCCAGGAAGATGGCTACACCTTC.

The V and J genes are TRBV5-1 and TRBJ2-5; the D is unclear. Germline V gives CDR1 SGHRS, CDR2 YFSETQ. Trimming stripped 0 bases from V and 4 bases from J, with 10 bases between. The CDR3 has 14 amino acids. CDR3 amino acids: CASSLGRVRETQYF. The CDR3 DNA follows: TGCGCCAGCAGCTTGGGCCGCGTTCGAGAGACCCAGTACTTC.

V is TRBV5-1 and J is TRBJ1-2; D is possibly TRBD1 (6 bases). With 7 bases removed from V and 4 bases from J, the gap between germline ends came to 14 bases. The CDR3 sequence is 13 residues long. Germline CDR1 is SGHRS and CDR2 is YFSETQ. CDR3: CASSRDTTYGYTF. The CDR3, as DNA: TGCGCCAGCTCCAGGGACACCACCTATGGCTACACCTTC.

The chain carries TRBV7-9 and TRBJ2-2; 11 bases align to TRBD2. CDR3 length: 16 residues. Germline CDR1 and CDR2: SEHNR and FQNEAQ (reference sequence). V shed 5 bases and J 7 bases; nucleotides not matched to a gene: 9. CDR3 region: CASSPLAGGLNGELFF. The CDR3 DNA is TGTGCCAGCAGCCCCCTAGCGGGGGGCCTCAACGGGGAGCTGTTTTTT.

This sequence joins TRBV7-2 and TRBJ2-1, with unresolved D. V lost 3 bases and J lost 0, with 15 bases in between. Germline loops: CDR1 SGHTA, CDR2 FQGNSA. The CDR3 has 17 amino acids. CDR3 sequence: CASSLASGSSSYNEQFF. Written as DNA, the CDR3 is TGTGCCAGCAGCTTGGCTTCCGGGTCGAGCTCCTACAATGAGCAGTTCTTC.

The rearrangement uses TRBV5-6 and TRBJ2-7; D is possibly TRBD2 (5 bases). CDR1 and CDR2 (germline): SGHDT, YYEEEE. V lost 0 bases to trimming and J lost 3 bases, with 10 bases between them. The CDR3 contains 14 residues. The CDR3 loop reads CASSLGELSYEQYF. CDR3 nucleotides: TGTGCCAGCAGCTTGGGGGAGTTAAGCTACGAGCAGTACTTC.

The CDR3 DNA reads TGTGCCTGCATTCCCCAAGCGGGGGGAGGAGATACGCAGTATTTT. Residues: CACIPQAGGGDTQYF. The chain is built from TRBV30 and TRBJ2-3, with 9 bases aligning to TRBD2. The CDR3 spans 15 residues. Germline V CDR1 and CDR2: GTSNPN, SVGIG (reference sequence). With 6 bases clipped from V and 5 bases from J, the junction kept 12 bases outside the gene matches.

CDR3 DNA: TGTGCCAGCAGAACAACAGGCCGACCCTATAATTCACCCCTCCACTTT. The encoded protein is CASRTTGRPYNSPLHF. The V and J genes are TRBV6-6 and TRBJ1-6; D is possibly TRBD1 (5 bases). The length of the CDR3 is 16 residues. Germline CDR1 reads MNHNY; CDR2 reads SVGAGI (reference sequence). With 6 bases removed from V and 2 bases from J, the gap between germline ends came to 14 bases.